The clone carrying this T cell receptor (beta chain) was recorded at least ten times. Its target is unknown. This sample is part of a study of neurological immune-mediated disorders. Study observations and caveats: One related-CDR3 cluster, found by phylogenetic grouping, held repertoires of 18 of 34 multiple sclerosis patients and is a possible signature. Private repertoires in all groups were suggested, as expanded clones shared no CDR3 amino acid sequences across subjects. The level of TCR clonal expansion was highest in patients with HTLV-1-associated myelopathy and lowest in multiple sclerosis, where it fell below the level seen in healthy controls.

A 10-nucleotide random UMI tagged transcripts in template-switch 5'RACE cDNA synthesis. TCRdb processed the 5' RACE reads anew with MiXCR; each CDR3 protein has one entry. Of 60,000 or so distinct CDR3 sequences listed, about 3.3% are singletons. V was shortened by 4 bases and J by 4 bases, with 20 bases between the two germline ends. The CDR3 extends over 16 amino acids. The genes are TRBV12-3 or TRBV12-4 and TRBJ2-7; tentatively, D is TRBD1 or TRBD2 (5 bases each). The sequence derives from a woman aged 55-75 years with multiple sclerosis. What was sequenced was PBMCs. Written as DNA, the CDR3 is TGTGCCAGCAGTTACCTTCAGCCGGGACGCAATTACGAGCAGTACTTC. This encodes CASSYLQPGRNYEQYF.